The text below deals with one T cell receptor (beta chain). This clone may be a read error of a much larger clone one base away. This entry is derived from a study of regulatory T cells in long-lasting Graves disease. V dropped 7 bases and J dropped 2 bases, with 12 bases sitting between them. The CDR3 has 15 amino acids. Arm-PCR with iRepertoire HTBI primers amplified the CDR3 regions for these TCR beta libraries. MiXCR, applied by TCRdb to the multiplex PCR reads, yields one record per CDR3 protein. This sample has around 470,000 distinct CDR3 sequences, with 14% found just once. Indicated time point: newly diagnosed GD, antithyroid drugs for less than 3 months. Preparation of the TCR library used RNA extracted from PBMCs. The patients included were those that came from an endocrinology department in Xi'an, China. These records were also assigned to another study, of T cells in Graves' hyperthyroidism and ophthalmopathy. That source notes: HTBI primers were the set used in a first-round RT-PCR of the TCR CDR3. Also found in blood were most expanded thyroid clonotypes above 0.001.

This receptor was identified in a woman aged 50 to 60 with Graves disease. The sample consisted of peripheral blood mononuclear cells (PBMCs), taken at new diagnosis, from a patient treated with antithyroid drugs. The J gene is TRBJ2-6, the V gene TRBV12-3 or TRBV12-4; D gene uncertain. The CDR3 here is CASTLGQTGANVLTF. CDR3 in DNA: TGTGCCAGCACCCTAGGGCAAACTGGGGCCAACGTCCTGACTTTC.